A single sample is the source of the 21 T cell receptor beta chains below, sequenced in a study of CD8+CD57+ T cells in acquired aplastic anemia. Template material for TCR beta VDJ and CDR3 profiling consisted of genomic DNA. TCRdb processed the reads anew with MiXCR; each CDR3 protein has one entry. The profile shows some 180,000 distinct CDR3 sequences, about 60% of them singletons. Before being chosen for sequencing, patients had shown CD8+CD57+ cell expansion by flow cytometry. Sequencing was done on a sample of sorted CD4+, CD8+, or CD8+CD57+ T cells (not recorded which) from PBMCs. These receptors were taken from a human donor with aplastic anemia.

CDR3 in amino acids: CASSLAGPGDTQYF. The CDR3 nucleotides read TGTGCCAGCAGCTTAGCCGGGCCGGGAGATACGCAGTATTTT. V gene TRBV7-8 combines with J gene TRBJ2-3; D uncertain. The germline V gene has CDR1 SGHVS and CDR2 FQNEAQ. There are 14 residues in the CDR3. The V and J ends lost 0 bases and 5 bases respectively, with 9 bases between them. The full variable domain, rest sourced from reference TRBV7-8 and TRBJ2-3, is GAGVSQSPRYKVAKRGQDVALRCDPISGHVSLFWYQQALGQGPEFLTYFQNEAQLDKSGLPSDRFFAERPEGSVSTLKIQRTQQEDSAVYLCASSLAGPGDTQYFGPGTRLTVL.

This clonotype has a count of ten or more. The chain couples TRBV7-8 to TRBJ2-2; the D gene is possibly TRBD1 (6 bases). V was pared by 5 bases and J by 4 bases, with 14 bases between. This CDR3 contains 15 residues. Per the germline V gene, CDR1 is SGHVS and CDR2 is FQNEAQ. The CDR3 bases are TGTGCCAGCAGCCCCGACAGGTTGCTCACCGGGGAGCTGTTTTTT. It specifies CASSPDRLLTGELFF. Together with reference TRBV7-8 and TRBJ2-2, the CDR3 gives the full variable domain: GAGVSQSPRYKVAKRGQDVALRCDPISGHVSLFWYQQALGQGPEFLTYFQNEAQLDKSGLPSDRFFAERPEGSVSTLKIQRTQQEDSAVYLCASSPDRLLTGELFFGEGSRLTVL.

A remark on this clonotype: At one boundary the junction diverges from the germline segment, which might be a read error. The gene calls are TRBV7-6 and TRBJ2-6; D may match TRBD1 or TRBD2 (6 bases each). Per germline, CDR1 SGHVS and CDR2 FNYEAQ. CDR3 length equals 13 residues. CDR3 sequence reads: CASSQDPGGTEAF. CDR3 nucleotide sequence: TGTGCCAGCAGCCAAGATCCCGGGGGCACTGAAGCTTTC.

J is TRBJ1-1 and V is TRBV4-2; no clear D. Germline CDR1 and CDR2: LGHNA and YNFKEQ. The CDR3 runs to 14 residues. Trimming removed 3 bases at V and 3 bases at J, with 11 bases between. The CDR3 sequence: CASSHLYGDTEAFF. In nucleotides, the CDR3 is TGTGCCAGCAGCCACTTATATGGAGACACTGAAGCTTTCTTT.

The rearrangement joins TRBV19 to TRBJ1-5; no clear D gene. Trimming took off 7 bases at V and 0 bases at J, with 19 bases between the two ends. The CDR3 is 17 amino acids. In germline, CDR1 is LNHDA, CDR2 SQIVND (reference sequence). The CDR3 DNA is TGTGCCAGTACAGAAGATCAGGTCCCCTATAGCAATCAGCCCCAGCATTTT. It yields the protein CASTEDQVPYSNQPQHF.

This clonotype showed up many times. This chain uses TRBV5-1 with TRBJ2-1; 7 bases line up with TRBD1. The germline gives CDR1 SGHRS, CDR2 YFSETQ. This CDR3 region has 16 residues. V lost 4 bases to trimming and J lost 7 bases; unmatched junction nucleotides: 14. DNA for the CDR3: TGCGCCAGCAGCACGGTACAGGGGAGAATCGGTAATGAGCAGTTCTTC. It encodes CASSTVQGRIGNEQFF.

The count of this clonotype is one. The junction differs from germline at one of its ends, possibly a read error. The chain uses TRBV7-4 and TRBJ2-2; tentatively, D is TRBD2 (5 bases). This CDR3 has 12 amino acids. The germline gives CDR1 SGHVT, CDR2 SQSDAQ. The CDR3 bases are TGTGCCAGCAGGCGGGCGACCGGGGAGCTGTTTTTC. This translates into CASRRATGELFF.

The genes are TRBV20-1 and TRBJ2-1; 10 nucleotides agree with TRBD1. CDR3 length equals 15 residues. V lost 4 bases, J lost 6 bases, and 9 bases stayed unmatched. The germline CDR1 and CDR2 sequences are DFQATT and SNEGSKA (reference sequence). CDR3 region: CSATMGQGWGNEQFF. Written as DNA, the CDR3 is TGCAGTGCTACCATGGGACAGGGGTGGGGCAATGAGCAGTTCTTC.

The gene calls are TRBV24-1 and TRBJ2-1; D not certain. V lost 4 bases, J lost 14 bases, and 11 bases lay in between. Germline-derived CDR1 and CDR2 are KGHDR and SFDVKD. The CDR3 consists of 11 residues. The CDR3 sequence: CATSDGRNEFF. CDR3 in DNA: TGTGCCACCAGTGACGGCCGGAATGAGTTCTTC.

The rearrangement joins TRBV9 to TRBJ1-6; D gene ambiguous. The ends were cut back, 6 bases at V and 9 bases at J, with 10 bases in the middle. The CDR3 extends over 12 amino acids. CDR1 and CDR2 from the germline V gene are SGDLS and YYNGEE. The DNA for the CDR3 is TGTGCCAGCACCCTGCCTGGTTCACCCCTCCACTTT. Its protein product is CASTLPGSPLHF. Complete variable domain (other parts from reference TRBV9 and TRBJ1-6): DSGVTQTPKHLITATGQRVTLRCSPRSGDLSVYWYQQSLDQGLQFLIQYYNGEERAKGNILERFSAQQFPDLHSELNLSSLELGDSALYFCASTLPGSPLHFGNGTRLTVT.

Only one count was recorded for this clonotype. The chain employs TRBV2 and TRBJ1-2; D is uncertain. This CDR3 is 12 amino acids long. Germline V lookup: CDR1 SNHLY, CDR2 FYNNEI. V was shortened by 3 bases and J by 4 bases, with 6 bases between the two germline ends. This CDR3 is CASSDYPYGYTF. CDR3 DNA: TGTGCCAGCAGTGACTACCCCTATGGCTACACCTTC.

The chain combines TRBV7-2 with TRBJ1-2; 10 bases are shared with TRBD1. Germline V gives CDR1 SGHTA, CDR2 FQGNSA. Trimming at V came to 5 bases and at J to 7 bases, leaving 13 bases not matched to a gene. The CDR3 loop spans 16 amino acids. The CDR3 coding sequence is TGTGCCAGCAGCCCAGGACAGGGGGGGGATGCTCCTGGCTACACCTTC. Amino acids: CASSPGQGGDAPGYTF. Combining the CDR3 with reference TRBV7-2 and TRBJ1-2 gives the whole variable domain GAGVSQSPSNKVTEKGKDVELRCDPISGHTALYWYRQSLGQGLEFLIYFQGNSAPDKSGLPSDRFSAERTGGSVSTLTIQRTQQEDSAVYLCASSPGQGGDAPGYTFGSGTRLTVV.

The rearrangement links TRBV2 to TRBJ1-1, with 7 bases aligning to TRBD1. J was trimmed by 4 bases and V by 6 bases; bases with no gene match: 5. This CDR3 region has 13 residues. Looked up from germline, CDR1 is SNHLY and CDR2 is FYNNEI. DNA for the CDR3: TGTGCCAGCAGGGCGGGACAGAGCACTGAAGCTTTCTTT. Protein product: CASRAGQSTEAFF.

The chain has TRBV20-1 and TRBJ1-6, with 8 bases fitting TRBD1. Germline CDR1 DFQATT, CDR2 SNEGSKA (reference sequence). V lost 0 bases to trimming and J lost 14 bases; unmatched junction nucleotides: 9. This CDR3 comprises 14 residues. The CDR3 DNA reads TGCAGTGCTAGAGATAGAGGACAGGGTAATACCCTCCACTTT. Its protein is CSARDRGQGNTLHF.

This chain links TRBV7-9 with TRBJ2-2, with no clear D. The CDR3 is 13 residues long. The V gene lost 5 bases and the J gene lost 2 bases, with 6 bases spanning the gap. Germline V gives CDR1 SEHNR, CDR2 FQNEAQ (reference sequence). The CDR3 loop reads CASSLFNTGELFF. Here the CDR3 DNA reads TGTGCCAGCAGCCTGTTCAACACCGGGGAGCTGTTTTTT. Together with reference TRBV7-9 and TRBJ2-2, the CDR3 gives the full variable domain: DTGVSQNPRHKITKRGQNVTFRCDPISEHNRLYWYRQTLGQGPEFLTYFQNEAQLEKSRLLSDRFSAERPKGSFSTLEIQRTEQGDSAMYLCASSLFNTGELFFGEGSRLTVL.

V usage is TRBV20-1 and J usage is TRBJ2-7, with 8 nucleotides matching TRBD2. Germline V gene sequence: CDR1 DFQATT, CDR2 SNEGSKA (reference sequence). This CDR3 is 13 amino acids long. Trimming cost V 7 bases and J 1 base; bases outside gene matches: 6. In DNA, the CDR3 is TGCAGTGTCATAGCGGGGAGGTCCTACGAGCAGTACTTC. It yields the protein CSVIAGRSYEQYF.

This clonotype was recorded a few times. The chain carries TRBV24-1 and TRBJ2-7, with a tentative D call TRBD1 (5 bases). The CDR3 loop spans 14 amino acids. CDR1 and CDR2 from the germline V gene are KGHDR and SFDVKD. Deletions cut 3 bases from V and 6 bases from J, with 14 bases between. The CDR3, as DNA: TGTGCCACCAGTGATCCAAATGACAGTTTCGAGCAGTACTTC. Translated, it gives CATSDPNDSFEQYF.

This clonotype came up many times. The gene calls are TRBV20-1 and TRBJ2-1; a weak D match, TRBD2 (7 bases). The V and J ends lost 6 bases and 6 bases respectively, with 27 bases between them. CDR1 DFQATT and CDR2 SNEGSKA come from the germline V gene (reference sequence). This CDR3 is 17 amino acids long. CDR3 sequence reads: CSAPLGGGRYIFNEQFF. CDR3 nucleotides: TGCAGTGCCCCCCTGGGGGGGGGCCGCTACATCTTCAATGAGCAGTTCTTC.

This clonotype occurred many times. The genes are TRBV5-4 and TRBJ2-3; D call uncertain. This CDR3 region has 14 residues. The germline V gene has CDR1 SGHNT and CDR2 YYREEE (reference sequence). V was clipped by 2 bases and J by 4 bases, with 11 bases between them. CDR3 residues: CASSLLYPADTQYF. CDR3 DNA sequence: TGTGCCAGCAGCTTACTGTACCCCGCAGATACGCAGTATTTT.

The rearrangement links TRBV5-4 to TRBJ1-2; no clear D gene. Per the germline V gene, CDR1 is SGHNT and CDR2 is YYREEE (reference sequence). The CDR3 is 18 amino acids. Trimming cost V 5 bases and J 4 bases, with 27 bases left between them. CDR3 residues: CASSLAAPVGTRLYGYTF. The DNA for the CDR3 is TGTGCCAGCAGTTTAGCGGCCCCGGTAGGAACCCGCCTCTATGGCTACACCTTC.

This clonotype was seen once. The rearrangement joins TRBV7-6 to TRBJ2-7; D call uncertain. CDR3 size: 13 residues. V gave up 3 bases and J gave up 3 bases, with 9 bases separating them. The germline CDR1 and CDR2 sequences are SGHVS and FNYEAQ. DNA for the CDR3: TGTGCCAGCAGCTTCGGCCTACGCTACGAGCAGTACTTC. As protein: CASSFGLRYEQYF.